The 21 T cell receptor beta chains below come from one sample, sequenced in a study of blood T cell repertoires in COVID-19. Method: immunoSEQ multiplex PCR; TCRdb's copy keeps in-frame clones and lacks some. The sample yields some 120,000 clones, approximately 90% seen once. The sample comprised peripheral blood. Receptors were obtained from a human donor with active COVID-19. The donor label of this sample is uncertain.

The chain links TRBV5-4 to TRBJ2-7, with TRBD2 identical over 7 bases. Germline trimming cut 4 bases from V and 6 bases from J; bases unmatched to any gene: 16. The germline CDR1 and CDR2 sequences are SGHNT and YYREEE (reference sequence). The CDR3 length is 16 residues. CDR3 DNA: TGTGCCAGCAGCGGGAAGAGGGGAGCGGGGATGGGCGAGCAGTACTTC. Its translation: CASSGKRGAGMGEQYF.

The chain links TRBV6-5 to TRBJ2-7; D unclear. V lost 4 bases and J 2 bases, leaving 12 bases between the germline ends. This CDR3 spans 14 amino acids. Per the germline V gene, CDR1 is MNHEY and CDR2 is SVGAGI. CDR3 amino acids: CASSFTSMAYEQYF. The CDR3 bases are TGTGCCAGCAGTTTTACCTCTATGGCCTACGAGCAGTACTTC.

The V gene is TRBV5-4, the J gene TRBJ1-2; no clear D. This CDR3 has 13 residues. Looked up from germline, CDR1 is SGHNT and CDR2 is YYREEE (reference sequence). The V end was cut by 0 bases, the J end by 9 bases, with 12 bases between. CDR3 DNA: TGTGCCAGCAGCTTGGACAGATATAGGAGCTACACCTTC. Translating it yields CASSLDRYRSYTF.

This clone was recorded only once. The rearrangement joins TRBV21-1 to TRBJ1-6; the table's D call of TRBD1 was not tested on the DNA. TRBV21-1 is listed as a pseudogene. The CDR3 is 20 amino acids. DNA for the CDR3: TGTGCCAGCAGCAAGGACATACAAAACTACCAAAGCTCCTATAATTCACCCCTCCACTTT. Translation gives CASSKDIQNYQSSYNSPLHF.

V gene TRBV25-1 combines with J gene TRBJ1-2; tentative D call: TRBD1 (5 bases). Trimming stripped 8 bases from V and 2 bases from J, with 15 bases between. The V gene's germline CDR1 is MGHDK and CDR2 SYGVNS. This CDR3 comprises 14 residues. The CDR3 region has the DNA TGTGCCAGCCTAGAGGCGGGGGACAACTATGGCTACACCTTC. As protein: CASLEAGDNYGYTF.

V gene TRBV12-3 or TRBV12-4 combines with J gene TRBJ2-3, with D uncertain. This CDR3 region has 13 residues. Trimming stripped 3 bases from V and 3 bases from J, with 7 bases between. The CDR3: CASSFLGTDTQYF. The CDR3 bases are TGTGCCAGCAGTTTTCTCGGGACAGATACGCAGTATTTT.

The chain combines TRBV7-2 with TRBJ1-5; D remains ambiguous. The CDR3 extends over 17 amino acids. Germline V CDR1 and CDR2: SGHTA, FQGNSA. V gave up 2 bases and J gave up 2 bases, with 16 bases separating them. The CDR3 bases are TGTGCCAGCAGCTTATTCGGGGTTTCGGGTGGCAATCAGCCCCAGCATTTT. Amino acid sequence: CASSLFGVSGGNQPQHF.

This chain connects TRBV6-5 to TRBJ2-7; D might be TRBD1 (5 bases). The V end lost 0 bases, the J end lost 3 bases, and 12 bases lay between the germline ends. Germline V gives CDR1 MNHEY, CDR2 SVGAGI. The CDR3 consists of 15 residues. For the CDR3, the DNA is TGTGCCAGCAGTTACTCGAGCATTGGACACTACGAGCAGTACTTC. Its protein is CASSYSSIGHYEQYF.

The CDR3 loop reads CASTTLGGEQETQYF. The DNA for the CDR3 is TGTGCCAGCACTACCCTGGGGGGGGAACAAGAGACCCAGTACTTC. The chain employs TRBV2 and TRBJ2-5; 7 bases line up with TRBD2. The CDR3 contains 15 residues. The germline V gene has CDR1 SNHLY and CDR2 FYNNEI. J gave up 2 bases and V 7 bases, and 10 bases lay outside the gene matches. The complete variable domain, with remaining parts taken from reference TRBV2 and TRBJ2-5, reads EPEVTQTPSHQVTQMGQEVILRCVPISNHLYFYWYRQILGQKVEFLVSFYNNEISEKSEIFDDQFSVERPDGSNFTLKIRSTKLEDSAMYFCASTTLGGEQETQYFGPGTRLLVL.

The V gene is TRBV18, the J gene TRBJ1-5; 11 bases match TRBD1. Germline CDR1 reads KGHSH; CDR2 reads LQKENI. J lost 0 bases, V lost 3 bases, and 4 bases had no gene match. This CDR3 comprises 17 residues. This CDR3 is CASSPGQGAYSNQPQHF. DNA of the CDR3: TGTGCCAGCTCACCCGGACAGGGGGCGTATAGCAATCAGCCCCAGCATTTT.

Concerning this clone: A much larger clone differs by one base, so this may be a read error. The sample carries other DNA sequences with the same CDR3. V is TRBV18 and J is TRBJ1-6; TRBD1 is a possible D gene (6 bases). Per the germline V gene, CDR1 is KGHSH and CDR2 is LQKENI. The CDR3 contains 15 residues. The V end lost 2 bases, the J end lost 5 bases, and 10 bases lay between the germline ends. CDR3 nucleotides: TGTGCCAGCTCACCAGGCAGGGGCCATAATTCACCCCTCCACTTT. Residues: CASSPGRGHNSPLHF.

The chain combines TRBV28 with TRBJ2-7; D is possibly TRBD1 (6 bases). CDR3 length: 14 residues. Trimming stripped 5 bases from V and 5 bases from J, with 16 bases between. Looked up from germline, CDR1 is MDHEN and CDR2 is SYDVKM. The DNA of the CDR3 is TGTGCCAGCAGTCACCGGGACACCGGGAACGAGCAGTACTTC. Translation gives CASSHRDTGNEQYF. The full variable domain, its missing parts supplied by reference TRBV28 and TRBJ2-7, is DVKVTQSSRYLVKRTGEKVFLECVQDMDHENMFWYRQDPGLGLRLIYFSYDVKMKEKGDIPEGYSVSREKKERFSLILESASTNQTSMYLCASSHRDTGNEQYFGPGTRLTVT.

This clone was observed a single time. The chain combines TRBV30 with TRBJ1-2, with D maybe TRBD1 (5 bases). With 4 bases removed from V and 6 bases from J, the gap between germline ends came to 12 bases. Germline CDR1 and CDR2: GTSNPN and SVGIG (reference sequence). The CDR3 totals 12 residues. The DNA of the CDR3 is TGTGCCTGGAACCGGGACTCGGATGGCTACACCTTC. Its translation is CAWNRDSDGYTF.

The chain has TRBV10-3 and TRBJ2-1; the D gene is possibly TRBD2 (6 bases). The germline V gene has CDR1 ENHRY and CDR2 SYGVKD. Trimming took 6 bases from V and 0 from J, leaving 12 bases between them. This CDR3 is built from 15 residues. CDR3 nucleotide sequence: TGTGCCATCAGCCCTAGCGATAGCTCCTACAATGAGCAGTTCTTC. Its protein is CAISPSDSSYNEQFF.

The chain combines TRBV2 with TRBJ2-2; TRBD1 might be the D (6 bases). The germline V and J ends were trimmed by 7 bases and 5 bases, with 11 bases remaining between them. This CDR3 has 13 residues. Germline CDR1 is SNHLY and CDR2 is FYNNEI. For the CDR3, the DNA is TGTGCCAGCATGGGGCAGGGGACCGGGGAGCTGTTTTTT. Translating gives CASMGQGTGELFF.

The V gene is TRBV5-8, the J gene TRBJ1-4, with TRBD1 as a possible D gene (6 bases). The CDR3 runs 16 residues. V was pared by 4 bases and J by 0 bases, with 13 bases between. From germline, CDR1 is SGHTS and CDR2 YDEGEE. The CDR3 DNA reads as TGTGCCAGCAGCCCCGGGACACCTGCAACTAATGAAAAACTGTTTTTT. Translation: CASSPGTPATNEKLFF.

The V and J genes are TRBV27 and TRBJ2-7; the match to TRBD1 covers 8 bases. Germline V gene sequence: CDR1 MNHEY, CDR2 SMNVEV (reference sequence). J lost 4 bases, V lost 6 bases, and 17 bases had no gene match. The CDR3 has 17 amino acids. The CDR3 nucleotides read TGTGCCAGCAGCCCGCTCCCGGGACAGGATGGACTGTACGAGCAGTACTTC. Amino acids: CASSPLPGQDGLYEQYF.

CDR3 nucleotide sequence: TGCGCCAGCAGCCAAGGCCTAGCGGGGAGCGGAGAGACCCAGTACTTC. Amino acid sequence: CASSQGLAGSGETQYF. The rearrangement joins TRBV4-1 to TRBJ2-5, with TRBD2 matching 9 bases. In germline, CDR1 is MGHRA, CDR2 YSYEKL. The V gene end was trimmed by 1 base and the J gene end by 4 bases; junction bases not matched to a gene: 7. The CDR3 spans 16 residues.

J is TRBJ2-1 and V is TRBV11-3; TRBD2 might be the D (6 bases). CDR1 is SGHNT and CDR2 is YENEEA in the germline V gene. This CDR3 has 16 amino acids. V lost 1 base, J lost 0 bases, and 10 bases lay in between. CDR3 nucleotide sequence: TGTGCCAGCAGCTTAGGCGGGGCGGACTCCTACAATGAGCAGTTCTTC. It codes for CASSLGGADSYNEQFF.

The rearrangement links TRBV6-1 to TRBJ2-1; TRBD1 might be the D (7 bases). Germline-derived CDR1 and CDR2 are MNHNS and SASEGT. This CDR3 region has 16 residues. V was trimmed by 4 bases and J by 0 bases, leaving 13 bases between them. In DNA, the CDR3 is TGTGCCAGCAGTGGGGGACAGACTAGCTCCTACAATGAGCAGTTCTTC. Translation gives CASSGGQTSSYNEQFF.

The chain couples TRBV5-6 to TRBJ1-6; the D is unclear. The CDR3 is 13 residues long. V gave up 0 bases and J gave up 7 bases, with 5 bases separating them. The germline V gene has CDR1 SGHDT and CDR2 YYEEEE. CDR3 in DNA: TGTGCCAGCAGCTTGGTGCGGAATTCACCCCTCCACTTT. It yields the protein CASSLVRNSPLHF.